The clone carrying this T cell receptor (beta chain) appeared a single time. Its antigen is currently unknown. Assay: immunoSEQ multiplex PCR; the TCRdb copy retains only in-frame clones and omits some. The data hold 600,000 to 700,000 clones, with approximately 73% observed a single time. This entry is derived from a study of shared clonotypes between healthy human individuals. About the study: The cohort comprised a couple of women and a few men. Their ages spanned 18 to 49 years. General study points: Several donors shared 5% to 5.5% of their naive CD4 clonotypes. Relative to memory subsets, naive subsets generally showed larger estimated richness.

V lost 7 bases and J lost 5, with 17 bases in between. This CDR3 contains 14 residues. Per germline, CDR1 SGHAT and CDR2 FQDESV (reference sequence). The receptor's source is a woman aged 30 to 39 in good health. The sequenced material came from memory CD4+ T cells sorted from blood. The subset: CD45RA-negative fraction. J is TRBJ2-5 and V is TRBV11-1; D is unclear. CDR3 in amino acids: CASTQDLGPETQYF. In nucleotides, the CDR3 is TGTGCCAGCACCCAAGACCTCGGCCCGGAGACCCAGTACTTC.